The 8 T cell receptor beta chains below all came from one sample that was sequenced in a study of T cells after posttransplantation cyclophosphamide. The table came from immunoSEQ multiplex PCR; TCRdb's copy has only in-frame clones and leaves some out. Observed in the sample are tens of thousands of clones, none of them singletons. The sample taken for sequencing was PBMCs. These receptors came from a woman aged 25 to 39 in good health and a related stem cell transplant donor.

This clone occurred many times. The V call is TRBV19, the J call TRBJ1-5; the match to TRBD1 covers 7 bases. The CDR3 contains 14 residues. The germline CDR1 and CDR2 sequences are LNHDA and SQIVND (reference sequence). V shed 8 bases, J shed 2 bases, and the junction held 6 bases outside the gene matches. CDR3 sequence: CASSVTGGNQPQHF. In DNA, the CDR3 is TGTGCCAGTTCAGTTACAGGGGGCAATCAGCCCCAGCATTTT. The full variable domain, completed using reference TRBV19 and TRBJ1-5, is DGGITQSPKYLFRKEGQNVTLSCEQNLNHDAMYWYRQDPGQGLRLIYYSQIVNDFQKGDIAEGYSVSREKKESFPLTVTSAQKNPTAFYLCASSVTGGNQPQHFGDGTRLSIL.

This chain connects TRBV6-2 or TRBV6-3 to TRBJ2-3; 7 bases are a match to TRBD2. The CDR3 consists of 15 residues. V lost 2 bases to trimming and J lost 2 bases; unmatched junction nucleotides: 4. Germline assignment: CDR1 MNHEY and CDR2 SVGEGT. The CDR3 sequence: CASSYTGGVTDTQYF. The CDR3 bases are TGTGCCAGCAGTTACACGGGGGGAGTCACAGATACGCAGTATTTT.

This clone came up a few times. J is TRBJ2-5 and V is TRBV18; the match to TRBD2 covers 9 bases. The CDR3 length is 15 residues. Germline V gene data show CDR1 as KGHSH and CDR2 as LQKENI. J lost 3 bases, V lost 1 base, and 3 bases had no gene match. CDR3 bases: TGTGCCAGCTCACCACTTCCTAGCGGGAAAGAGACCCAGTACTTC. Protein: CASSPLPSGKETQYF.

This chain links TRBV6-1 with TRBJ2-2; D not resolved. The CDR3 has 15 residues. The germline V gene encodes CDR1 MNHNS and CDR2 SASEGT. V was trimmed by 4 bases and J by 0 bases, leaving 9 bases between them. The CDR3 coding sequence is TGTGCCAGCAGTGTCGACAACCCGAACACCGGGGAGCTGTTTTTT. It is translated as CASSVDNPNTGELFF.

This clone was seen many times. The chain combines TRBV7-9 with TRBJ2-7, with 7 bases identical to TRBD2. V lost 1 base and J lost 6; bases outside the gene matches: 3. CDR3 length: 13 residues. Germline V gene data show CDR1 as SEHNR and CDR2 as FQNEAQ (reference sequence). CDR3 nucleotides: TGTGCCAGCAGCTTAGGCGGGGGAGGCGAGCAGTACTTC. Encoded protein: CASSLGGGGEQYF. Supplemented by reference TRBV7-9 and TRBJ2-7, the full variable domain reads DTGVSQNPRHKITKRGQNVTFRCDPISEHNRLYWYRQTLGQGPEFLTYFQNEAQLEKSRLLSDRFSAERPKGSFSTLEIQRTEQGDSAMYLCASSLGGGGEQYFGPGTRLTVT.

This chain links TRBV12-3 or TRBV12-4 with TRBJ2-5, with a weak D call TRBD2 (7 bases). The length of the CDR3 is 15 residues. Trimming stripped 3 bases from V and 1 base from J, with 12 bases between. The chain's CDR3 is CASSFRGATQETQYF. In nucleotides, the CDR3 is TGTGCCAGCAGTTTTCGGGGGGCGACCCAAGAGACCCAGTACTTC.

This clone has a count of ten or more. The CDR3 region is CASSLRRDRGWPYEQYF. Written as DNA, the CDR3 is TGTGCCAGCAGCTTAAGGCGGGACAGGGGATGGCCCTACGAGCAGTACTTC. The chain joins TRBV7-3 to TRBJ2-7, with 10 bases fitting TRBD1. Germline loops: CDR1 SGHTA, CDR2 FQGTGA. With 1 base clipped from V and 2 bases from J, the junction kept 8 bases outside the gene matches. The CDR3 is 17 amino acids.

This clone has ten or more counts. The CDR3 nucleotides read TGTGCCAGCAGGTCTACAGGGTCTAGCACAGATACGCAGTATTTT. It specifies CASRSTGSSTDTQYF. The rearrangement links TRBV6-6 to TRBJ2-3, with D possibly TRBD1 on 6 matching bases. Germline V CDR1 and CDR2: MNHNY, SVGAGI (reference sequence). The CDR3 sequence is 15 residues long. Trimming cost V 6 bases and J 0 bases, with 13 bases left between them.